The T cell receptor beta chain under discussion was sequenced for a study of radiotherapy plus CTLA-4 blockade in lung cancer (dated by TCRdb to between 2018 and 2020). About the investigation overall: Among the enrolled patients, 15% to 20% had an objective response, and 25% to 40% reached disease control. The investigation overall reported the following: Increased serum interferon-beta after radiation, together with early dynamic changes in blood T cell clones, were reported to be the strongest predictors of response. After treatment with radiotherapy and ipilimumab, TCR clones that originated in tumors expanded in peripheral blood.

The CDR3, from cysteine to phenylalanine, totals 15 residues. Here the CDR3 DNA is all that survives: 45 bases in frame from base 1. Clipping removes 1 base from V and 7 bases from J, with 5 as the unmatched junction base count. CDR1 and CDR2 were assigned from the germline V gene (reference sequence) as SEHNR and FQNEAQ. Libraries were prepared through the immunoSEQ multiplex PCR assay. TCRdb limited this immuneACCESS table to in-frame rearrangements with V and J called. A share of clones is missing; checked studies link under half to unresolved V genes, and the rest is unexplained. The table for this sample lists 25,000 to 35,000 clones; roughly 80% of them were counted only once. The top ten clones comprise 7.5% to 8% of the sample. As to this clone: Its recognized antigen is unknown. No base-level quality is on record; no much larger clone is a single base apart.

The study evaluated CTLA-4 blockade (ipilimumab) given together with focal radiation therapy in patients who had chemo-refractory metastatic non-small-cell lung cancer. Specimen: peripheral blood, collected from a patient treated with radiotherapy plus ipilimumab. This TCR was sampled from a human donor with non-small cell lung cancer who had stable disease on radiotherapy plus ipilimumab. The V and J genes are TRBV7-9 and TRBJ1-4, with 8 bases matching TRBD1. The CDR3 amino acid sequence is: CASSLGGGQAEKLFF. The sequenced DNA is TGTGCCAGCAGCTTAGGCGGGGGACAGGCTGAAAAACTGTTTTTT.